The 23 T cell receptor beta chains listed next were all sequenced from one sample in a study of T-cell reconstitution after alpha-beta-depleted transplantation in children. As it was prepared, the TCRbeta library received unique molecular identifiers. TCRdb called the PCR reads again in MiXCR, with one record for every CDR3 protein. The sample records a few hundred thousand distinct CDR3 sequences, more than 20% being singletons. The source material was PBMCs, sampled before TCRalphabeta/CD19-depleted stem cell transplant. Receptors were obtained from a boy younger than two with Wiskott-Aldrich syndrome, due to receive a stem cell transplant.

The chain recombines TRBV20-1 with TRBJ2-1; TRBD1 matches at 8 bases. The CDR3 covers 13 residues. The germline V gene encodes CDR1 DFQATT and CDR2 SNEGSKA (reference sequence). V trimming: 6 bases; J trimming: 6 bases; junction bases outside the gene matches: 7. The CDR3 nucleotides read TGCAGTGCCAACTCCGGACAGGGCAATGAGCAGTTCTTC. It codes for CSANSGQGNEQFF.

This clonotype has only a few counts. The gene calls are TRBV9 and TRBJ2-2; no clear D gene. The CDR3 loop spans 16 amino acids. Trimming took off 2 bases at V and 0 bases at J, with 11 bases between the two ends. CDR1 is SGDLS, CDR2 YYNGEE, per germline. The CDR3 DNA is TGTGCCAGCAGCGTCATTCCGGATACGAACACCGGGGAGCTGTTTTTT. Its protein product is CASSVIPDTNTGELFF.

In this sample, this clonotype turned up a few times. J is TRBJ2-1 and V is TRBV20-1; 7 bases agree with TRBD2. This CDR3 has 15 amino acids. The germline V gene encodes CDR1 DFQATT and CDR2 SNEGSKA (reference sequence). With 0 bases clipped from V and 8 bases from J, the junction kept 10 bases outside the gene matches. Written as DNA, the CDR3 is TGCAGTGCTAGAGATGGTGCCCGGGAGGAGGATGAGCAGTTCTTC. It translates to CSARDGAREEDEQFF.

The rearrangement joins TRBV5-1 to TRBJ2-3, with D tentatively TRBD1 or TRBD2 (5 bases each). Germline V lookup: CDR1 SGHRS, CDR2 YFSETQ. The CDR3 covers 16 residues. Trimming took off 4 bases at V and 0 bases at J, with 15 bases between the two ends. CDR3 sequence reads: CASSVRDRSSTDTQYF. DNA for the CDR3: TGCGCCAGCAGCGTCCGGGACCGATCTAGCACAGATACGCAGTATTTT.

The chain links TRBV20-1 to TRBJ2-7, with TRBD1 matching over 10 bases. Germline values: CDR1 DFQATT, CDR2 SNEGSKA (reference sequence). V lost 6 bases to trimming and J lost 3 bases; unmatched junction nucleotides: 8. The CDR3 runs 14 residues. CDR3 sequence reads: CSAATGGDLYEQYF. Here the CDR3 DNA reads TGCAGTGCGGCGACAGGGGGCGATCTCTACGAGCAGTACTTC.

The chain joins TRBV5-1 to TRBJ2-1; the D is unclear. V lost 0 bases to trimming and J lost 0 bases, with 10 bases between them. The germline gives CDR1 SGHRS, CDR2 YFSETQ. This CDR3 comprises 16 residues. The CDR3 here is CASSLVGVNSYNEQFF. CDR3 bases: TGCGCCAGCAGCTTGGTGGGCGTGAACTCCTACAATGAGCAGTTCTTC.

This clonotype was picked up a small number of times. This rearrangement joins TRBV29-1 to TRBJ2-1; D gene ambiguous. Looked up from germline, CDR1 is SQVTM and CDR2 is ANQGSEA. V lost 2 bases and J lost 9, with 5 bases in between. The CDR3 sequence is 10 residues long. This CDR3 is CSVEWGEQFF. The CDR3 nucleotides are TGCAGCGTTGAATGGGGTGAGCAGTTCTTC.

The chain recombines TRBV11-2 with TRBJ2-7, with D possibly matching TRBD1 (6 bases). Germline CDR1 SGHAT, CDR2 FQNNGV. The CDR3 is 14 amino acids. The ends were cut back, 0 bases at V and 4 bases at J, with 10 bases in the middle. As DNA, the CDR3 is TGTGCCAGCAGCTTAGAAGTCGGACAGTACGAGCAGTACTTC. As protein: CASSLEVGQYEQYF.

This chain joins TRBV5-6 and TRBJ1-2, with 9 bases lining up with TRBD1. The CDR3 is made up of 14 amino acids. The germline V gene has CDR1 SGHDT and CDR2 YYEEEE. V shed 0 bases, J shed 8 bases, and the junction held 5 bases outside the gene matches. The CDR3 reads CASSLAGTGNGYTF. In DNA form, the CDR3 reads TGTGCCAGCAGCTTGGCCGGGACAGGGAACGGCTACACCTTC. Based on the CDR3 plus reference TRBV5-6 and TRBJ1-2, the full variable domain is DAGVTQSPTHLIKTRGQQVTLRCSPKSGHDTVSWYQQALGQGPQFIFQYYEEEERQRGNFPDRFSGHQFPNYSSELNVNALLLGDSALYLCASSLAGTGNGYTFGSGTRLTVV.

In its sample, this clonotype was seen a few times. The V call is TRBV20-1, the J call TRBJ1-1, with 10 positions matching TRBD1. Germline assignment: CDR1 DFQATT and CDR2 SNEGSKA (reference sequence). This CDR3 spans 14 amino acids. J gave up 5 bases and V 6 bases, and 9 bases lay outside the gene matches. CDR3 in amino acids: CSAYRDRGGTEAFF. In DNA form, the CDR3 reads TGCAGTGCCTACCGGGACAGGGGCGGAACTGAAGCTTTCTTT.

This clonotype has only a few counts. The genes are TRBV27 and TRBJ2-1; 9 bases line up with TRBD1. V trimming: 8 bases; J trimming: 4 bases; junction bases outside the gene matches: 9. Germline V gene lookup returns CDR1 MNHEY and CDR2 SMNVEV (reference sequence). The CDR3 totals 15 residues. The CDR3 spells CASRLRDRVYNEQFF. The CDR3 nucleotides are TGTGCCAGCCGACTCCGGGACAGGGTTTACAATGAGCAGTTCTTC.

This chain uses TRBV24-1 with TRBJ2-3, with D possibly being TRBD2 (6 bases). There are 14 residues in the CDR3. Germline CDR1 is KGHDR and CDR2 is SFDVKD. V was shortened by 7 bases and J by 2 bases, with 12 bases between the two germline ends. The chain's CDR3 is CATRSGRVTDTQYF. The CDR3 DNA reads TGTGCCACCAGATCCGGGAGAGTCACAGATACGCAGTATTTT.

The chain recombines TRBV29-1 with TRBJ1-1; D is possibly TRBD1 (6 bases). The CDR3 length is 13 residues. From germline, CDR1 is SQVTM and CDR2 ANQGSEA. V lost 5 bases and J 1 base, leaving 11 bases between the germline ends. CDR3 amino acids: CSVTKGENTEAFF. In DNA, the CDR3 is TGCAGCGTTACAAAGGGGGAGAACACTGAAGCTTTCTTT.

This clonotype was seen only a few times. The J gene is TRBJ2-7, the V gene TRBV5-4; D is unresolved. The CDR3 has 16 amino acids. With 0 bases removed from V and 0 bases from J, the gap between germline ends came to 13 bases. The germline V gene has CDR1 SGHNT and CDR2 YYREEE (reference sequence). The CDR3 here is CASSLDLATISYEQYF. The CDR3 DNA sequence: TGTGCCAGCAGCTTGGATTTGGCAACCATCTCCTACGAGCAGTACTTC. The whole variable domain, filled in from reference TRBV5-4 and TRBJ2-7, reads ETGVTQSPTHLIKTRGQQVTLRCSSQSGHNTVSWYQQALGQGPQFIFQYYREEENGRGNFPPRFSGLQFPNYSSELNVNALELDDSALYLCASSLDLATISYEQYFGPGTRLTVT.

The chain combines TRBV20-1 with TRBJ2-3; D uncertain. CDR1 is DFQATT, CDR2 SNEGSKA, per germline (reference sequence). The V gene lost 6 bases and the J gene lost 3 bases, with 13 bases spanning the gap. The CDR3 loop spans 13 amino acids. The CDR3 sequence: CSAERVRTDTQYF. The CDR3 coding sequence is TGCAGTGCCGAACGGGTTCGAACAGATACGCAGTATTTT.

This chain joins TRBV5-1 and TRBJ2-2; D may be TRBD1 (6 bases). Per the germline V gene, CDR1 is SGHRS and CDR2 is YFSETQ. V was pared by 5 bases and J by 4 bases, with 12 bases between. The CDR3 has 14 residues. Here the CDR3 reads CASRKAGATGELFF. CDR3 bases: TGCGCCAGCAGAAAGGCAGGGGCCACCGGGGAGCTGTTTTTT.

About this clonotype itself: Relative to the germline gene, one junction end is altered; a read error may explain this. The chain joins TRBV10-3 to TRBJ2-2; D call uncertain. Germline V gene lookup returns CDR1 ENHRY and CDR2 SYGVKD. The CDR3 contains 16 residues. The CDR3 loop is CAIGKTAESNPGELFF. In nucleotides, the CDR3 is TGTGCCATCGGCAAGACTGCGGAGTCGAACCCCGGGGAGCTGTTTTTT.

This clonotype was seen ten or more times. The chain links TRBV10-3 to TRBJ2-7; D is possibly TRBD1 (5 bases). The germline gives CDR1 ENHRY, CDR2 SYGVKD. The CDR3 length is 12 residues. Trimming removed 7 bases at V and 5 bases at J, with 12 bases between. CDR3 sequence reads: CAIKGLDDEQYF. The CDR3 DNA reads TGTGCCATCAAGGGGCTAGATGACGAGCAGTACTTC.

The rearrangement uses TRBV5-1 and TRBJ2-7; D may be TRBD1 (6 bases). Germline CDR1 SGHRS, CDR2 YFSETQ. This CDR3 has 13 amino acids. The V end lost 5 bases, the J end lost 4 bases, and 13 bases lay between the germline ends. The CDR3 loop reads CASRKDSLYEQYF. CDR3 DNA sequence: TGCGCCAGCAGGAAGGACAGCCTTTACGAGCAGTACTTC.

The chain has TRBV5-1 and TRBJ2-7; perhaps TRBD2 as D (6 bases). V was shortened by 4 bases and J by 4 bases, with 18 bases between the two germline ends. This CDR3 has 15 amino acids. Germline V gives CDR1 SGHRS, CDR2 YFSETQ. The chain's CDR3 is CASSPGLLGTYEQYF. The CDR3, as DNA: TGCGCCAGCAGCCCGGGCTTATTGGGGACTTACGAGCAGTACTTC.

This chain connects TRBV20-1 to TRBJ2-2, with D maybe TRBD2 (5 bases). Germline V CDR1 and CDR2: DFQATT, SNEGSKA (reference sequence). This CDR3 is 13 amino acids long. Between the trimmed V and J ends, which lost 6 bases and 5 bases, there was a span of 13 bases. CDR3 amino acids: CSAVVPGTGELFF. For the CDR3, the DNA is TGCAGTGCAGTAGTTCCGGGGACCGGGGAGCTGTTTTTT.

The rearrangement links TRBV6-1 to TRBJ2-3; D is perhaps TRBD2 (6 bases). There are 13 residues in the CDR3. The germline CDR1 and CDR2 sequences are MNHNS and SASEGT. V was cut by 8 bases and J by 2 bases, with 11 bases left in between. The CDR3 here is CASAAGTTDTQYF. The CDR3 DNA is TGTGCCAGCGCGGCGGGAACCACAGATACGCAGTATTTT.

The genes are TRBV20-1 and TRBJ2-2, with 9 bases that match TRBD1. The J segment lost 6 bases and the V segment lost 2 bases, leaving 4 bases of the junction unmatched. Germline CDR1 is DFQATT and CDR2 is SNEGSKA (reference sequence). This CDR3 contains 14 residues. Here the CDR3 reads CSARRTGDSGELFF. The CDR3 DNA reads as TGCAGTGCTAGACGGACAGGGGACTCCGGGGAGCTGTTTTTT.